The 9 T cell receptor beta chains listed next were all sequenced from one sample in a study of T-cell reconstitution after alpha-beta-depleted transplantation in children listed by TCRdb under 2016. The library was obtained by PCR. TCRdb lists the instrument as Illumina HiSeq 2500. To normalize quantification of the TCRbeta repertoire, the TCR libraries were built with molecular barcoding that relied on unique molecular identifiers. TCRdb cleaned the public reads at Q25 with fastp, built clones with MiXCR and kept in-frame beta chains. Each CDR3 protein appears once, grouped with its most common genes and DNA. The sample contains 200,000 to 300,000 distinct CDR3 sequences, more than 10% of them found a single time. In total, the top ten clones hold approximately 2.4% of the sample. The sample here was PBMCs from the stem cell graft donor, taken from the stem cell graft. These receptors all stem from a human donor who donated a stem cell graft to a child with acute lymphoblastic leukemia.

This clonotype was counted ten times or more. This chain joins TRBV10-3 and TRBJ1-1, with D uncertain. From germline, CDR1 is ENHRY and CDR2 SYGVKD. CDR3 size: 14 residues. With 6 bases removed from V and 0 bases from J, the gap between germline ends came to 11 bases. The CDR3 here is CAIRLDGMNTEAFF. The CDR3, as DNA: TGTGCCATCAGACTTGACGGCATGAACACTGAAGCTTTCTTT.

This clonotype was detected ten times or more. The chain recombines TRBV4-3 with TRBJ1-1; the D is unclear. Trimming left V 1 base short and J 1 base short, with 13 bases between. Looked up from germline, CDR1 is LGHNA and CDR2 is YSLEER. The CDR3 runs 16 residues. CDR3 sequence: CASSQGISNENTEAFF. DNA for the CDR3: TGCGCCAGCAGCCAAGGAATTAGTAACGAGAACACTGAAGCTTTCTTT.

This clonotype was counted many times. The chain couples TRBV4-2 to TRBJ2-3; D is ambiguous. This CDR3 is 16 amino acids long. Germline CDR1 and CDR2: LGHNA and YNFKEQ. V was pared by 1 base and J by 0 bases, with 11 bases between. The CDR3 protein is CASSQGSEASTDTQYF. The CDR3 coding sequence is TGTGCCAGCAGCCAAGGGAGCGAAGCTAGCACAGATACGCAGTATTTT.

At least ten counts were recorded for this clonotype. This chain connects TRBV3-1 to TRBJ1-1, with 8 bases matching TRBD1. V was pared by 3 bases and J by 1 base, with 10 bases of the junction left unmatched. CDR1 is LGHDT and CDR2 is YNNKEL in the germline V gene (reference sequence). The CDR3 runs to 17 residues. CDR3 bases: TGTGCCAGCAGCCATCACCGTAGACAGGGGAGGAACACTGAAGCTTTCTTT. This encodes CASSHHRRQGRNTEAFF.

The chain uses TRBV4-3 and TRBJ1-5; D is unclear. The V and J ends lost 4 bases and 4 bases respectively, with 8 bases between them. Germline V gene lookup returns CDR1 LGHNA and CDR2 YSLEER. There are 13 residues in the CDR3. CDR3 in amino acids: CASSRGVNQPQHF. The CDR3 DNA is TGCGCCAGCAGCCGTGGAGTTAATCAGCCCCAGCATTTT.

In regard to this clonotype: This may come from a read error, since a much larger clone is one base off. CDR3 in DNA: TGTGCCAGCAGCCCCATGGCTACCGGTACGCAAGAGACCCAGTACTTC. It translates to CASSPMATGTQETQYF. The chain links TRBV7-9 to TRBJ2-5; D remains unclear. The germline V gene encodes CDR1 SEHNR and CDR2 FQNEAQ (reference sequence). The length of the CDR3 is 16 residues. V was shortened by 5 bases and J by 2 bases, with 18 bases between the two germline ends.

This clonotype was recorded many times. This chain connects TRBV5-1 to TRBJ2-5; D remains unclear. This CDR3 is built from 14 residues. Germline V gene lookup returns CDR1 SGHRS and CDR2 YFSETQ. V was clipped by 4 bases and J by 2 bases, with 12 bases between them. CDR3 sequence reads: CASSRDGSQETQYF. The CDR3, as DNA: TGCGCCAGCAGCCGTGACGGATCACAAGAGACCCAGTACTTC.

This clonotype was counted many times. This rearrangement joins TRBV13 to TRBJ2-7; maybe TRBD2 (5 bases). The CDR3 is 15 amino acids. V was pared by 0 bases and J by 3 bases, with 12 bases between. CDR1 and CDR2 (germline): PRHDT, FYEKMQ (reference sequence). The CDR3 DNA is TGTGCCAGCAGCTTAGGCCAGGAGGAATTCTACGAGCAGTACTTC. It encodes CASSLGQEEFYEQYF.

This clonotype appeared many times. The chain links TRBV7-9 to TRBJ2-1; D is perhaps TRBD1 (5 bases). Looked up from germline, CDR1 is SEHNR and CDR2 is FQNEAQ (reference sequence). The CDR3 runs 14 residues. Trimming pared 6 bases from V and 3 bases from J, leaving 12 bases between. The CDR3 DNA reads as TGTGCCAGCAGTGGGGCGAGACTCTACAATGAGCAGTTCTTC. Protein sequence: CASSGARLYNEQFF.